The 27 T cell receptor beta chains presented below share a single source sample, sequenced in a study of T cells in Graves' hyperthyroidism and ophthalmopathy. The TCR beta CDR3 regions underwent amplification using RNA transcripts as the source. The HTBI primer set served for first-round RT-PCR of the TCR CDR3. Via MiXCR, TCRdb re-called the multiplex PCR reads, giving one row per CDR3 protein. This sample carries about 640,000 distinct CDR3 sequences, under 25% of them seen once, and the ten largest clones take under 35%. The sample taken for sequencing was blood. The origin of the receptors is a man younger than 40 with Graves' ophthalmopathy.

This clonotype was seen at least ten times. The V and J genes are TRBV6-1 and TRBJ2-7, with 9 bases that match TRBD1. The CDR3 length is 15 residues. The junction had 5 bases not matched to a gene; V was cut back by 5 bases and J by 0 bases. Germline-derived CDR1 and CDR2 are MNHNS and SASEGT. Here the CDR3 DNA reads TGTGCCAGCAGTCCCGACAGGGGGGTCTCCTACGAGCAGTACTTC. Protein: CASSPDRGVSYEQYF.

This clonotype showed up many times. V and J are TRBV27 and TRBJ1-5; D gene ambiguous. The CDR3 spans 14 residues. Germline loops: CDR1 MNHEY, CDR2 SMNVEV (reference sequence). The ends were cut back, 5 bases at V and 11 bases at J, with 19 bases in the middle. Here the CDR3 DNA reads TGTGCCAGCAGTCTGTCTCTCAGTGTCGGATCCCAGCATTTT. Amino acids: CASSLSLSVGSQHF.

This clonotype was found a few times. This may arise from a read error, as a much more abundant clone is one base away. The genes are TRBV3-1 and TRBJ1-1; 10 bases map to TRBD1. Germline V CDR1 and CDR2: LGHDT, YNNKEL (reference sequence). The CDR3 is 16 amino acids. DNA of the CDR3: TGTGACAGCAGCCCGGGACAGGGGTTTGGGGGAGGTGAAGCTTTCTTT. Translation gives CDSSPGQGFGGGEAFF. Full variable domain (rest looked up from reference TRBV3-1 and TRBJ1-1): DTAVSQTPKYLVTQMGNDKSIKCEQNLGHDTMYWYKQDSKKFLKIMFSYNNKELIINETVPNRFSPKSPDKAHLNLHINSLELGDSAVYFCDSSPGQGFGGGEAFFGQGTRLTVV.

This clonotype was counted many times. The chain is built from TRBV11-2 and TRBJ2-7, with D possibly matching TRBD2 (6 bases). The CDR3 consists of 15 residues. Germline loops: CDR1 SGHAT, CDR2 FQNNGV. The germline V and J ends were trimmed by 5 bases and 5 bases, with 19 bases remaining between them. The CDR3 reads CASSRDSGSSDEQYF. The CDR3 nucleotides read TGTGCCAGCAGCAGGGACTCCGGGAGTTCCGACGAGCAGTACTTC.

At least ten counts were recorded for this clonotype. The chain carries TRBV11-2 and TRBJ2-1, with 8 positions matching TRBD2. The ends lost 5 bases at V and 8 bases at J; junction bases unmatched: 8. Germline V gene sequence: CDR1 SGHAT, CDR2 FQNNGV. There are 14 residues in the CDR3. The CDR3 nucleotides read TGTGCCAGCAGCCCCGGACTAGCTAGGGATGAGCAGTTCTTC. It yields the protein CASSPGLARDEQFF.

The chain employs TRBV10-3 and TRBJ1-5, with D maybe TRBD1 (5 bases). Germline V gives CDR1 ENHRY, CDR2 SYGVKD. This CDR3 region has 15 residues. V was shortened by 2 bases and J by 6 bases, with 14 bases between the two germline ends. The CDR3 reads CAISERQGASQPQHF. The CDR3 nucleotides are TGTGCCATCAGTGAGAGGCAAGGGGCGAGTCAGCCCCAGCATTTT.

This clonotype occurred once. A read error may explain this, as a much larger clone is one base away. The rearrangement joins TRBV6-1 to TRBJ2-5, with 9 bases lining up with TRBD1. Trimming removed 3 bases from V and 7 bases from J; junction bases left unmatched: 9. CDR1 and CDR2 (germline): MNHNS, SASEGT. The CDR3 length is 15 residues. CDR3 nucleotide sequence: TGTGCCAGCAGTGAGACACAGGGGGCGAGGGGGACCCAGTACTTC. Encoded protein: CASSETQGARGTQYF.

This clonotype was counted between two and nine times. V gene TRBV19 combines with J gene TRBJ2-5; D is undetermined. V was clipped by 4 bases and J by 2 bases, with 11 bases between them. This CDR3 comprises 14 residues. Germline V lookup: CDR1 LNHDA, CDR2 SQIVND (reference sequence). The CDR3 reads CASSTQAVQETQYF. As DNA, the CDR3 is TGTGCCAGTAGTACTCAAGCAGTTCAAGAGACCCAGTACTTC. Looking up the rest from reference TRBV19 and TRBJ2-5 gives the full variable domain: DGGITQSPKYLFRKEGQNVTLSCEQNLNHDAMYWYRQDPGQGLRLIYYSQIVNDFQKGDIAEGYSVSREKKESFPLTVTSAQKNPTAFYLCASSTQAVQETQYFGPGTRLLVL.

The rearrangement links TRBV6-5 to TRBJ1-5, with unresolved D. CDR1 and CDR2 (germline): MNHEY, SVGAGI. The CDR3 covers 17 residues. V was trimmed by 2 bases and J by 1 base, leaving 15 bases between them. This CDR3 reads CASSYTGPGRSNQPQHF. CDR3 nucleotides: TGTGCCAGCAGTTACACCGGGCCTGGCCGGAGCAATCAGCCCCAGCATTTT.

This clonotype has ten or more counts. The chain carries TRBV5-1 and TRBJ2-5; 8 positions match TRBD2. Losses at the gene ends were 5 bases for V and 1 base for J; bases not matched to a gene: 7. Per the germline V gene, CDR1 is SGHRS and CDR2 is YFSETQ. This CDR3 region has 15 residues. The CDR3 spells CASRPTSAPQETQYF. For the CDR3, the DNA is TGCGCCAGCAGGCCGACTAGCGCCCCCCAAGAGACCCAGTACTTC.

This clonotype has just a few counts. The chain couples TRBV6-5 to TRBJ2-3; D ambiguous. The CDR3 consists of 15 residues. Germline loops: CDR1 MNHEY, CDR2 SVGAGI. Trimming removed 0 bases at V and 3 bases at J, with 10 bases between. The CDR3 DNA reads TGTGCCAGCAGTTACTCGACCGGTGCTACAGATACGCAGTATTTT. This gives the protein CASSYSTGATDTQYF.

This clonotype was observed once. Lacking the conserved final phenylalanine or tryptophan, this CDR3 likely reflects a read error. The V gene is TRBV5-8, the J gene TRBJ2-3; D may be TRBD1 (5 bases). The CDR3 consists of 16 residues. Germline V gene lookup returns CDR1 SGHTS and CDR2 YDEGEE. V was clipped by 2 bases and J by 1 base, with 14 bases between them. The CDR3 DNA follows: TGTGCCAGCAGCTTTGGGTCAGGGTCGGGCACAGATACGCAGTATCTT. Translating gives CASSFGSGSGTDTQYL.

This clonotype has a handful of counts. This rearrangement joins TRBV5-5 to TRBJ2-3, with a tentative D call TRBD2 (5 bases). In germline, CDR1 is SGHKS, CDR2 YYEKEE (reference sequence). The CDR3 sequence is 14 residues long. Trimming removed 4 bases from V and 3 bases from J, with 12 bases in between. The CDR3 loop is CASSTLAPTDTQYF. The CDR3 region has the DNA TGTGCCAGCAGCACCTTAGCGCCAACAGATACGCAGTATTTT.

As to this clonotype: One base away lies a much larger clone, so this may be a sequencing read error. This chain uses TRBV27 with TRBJ2-3; the match to TRBD2 covers 8 bases. The ends lost 2 bases at V and 4 bases at J; junction bases unmatched: 8. Germline-derived CDR1 and CDR2 are MNHEY and SMNVEV (reference sequence). CDR3 size: 16 residues. CDR3 sequence: CASSLVSGGNADTQYF. The CDR3, as DNA: TGTGCCAGCAGTTTAGTGTCGGGAGGGAACGCAGATACGCAGTATTTT.

There are many counts of this clonotype. This chain uses TRBV11-2 with TRBJ2-3, with D hard to call. The CDR3 contains 14 residues. V lost 0 bases, J lost 8 bases, and 12 bases lay in between. CDR1 SGHAT and CDR2 FQNNGV come from the germline V gene. The CDR3 reads CASSLETVGGTQYF. The CDR3, as DNA: TGTGCCAGCAGCTTAGAAACGGTGGGTGGTACGCAGTATTTT.

This clonotype was seen more than once but under ten times. The V and J genes are TRBV12-3 or TRBV12-4 and TRBJ1-3; D is undetermined. Trimming cost V 3 bases and J 0 bases, with 6 bases left between them. The CDR3 consists of 14 residues. CDR3: CASSFADSGNTIYF. The CDR3 DNA follows: TGTGCCAGCAGTTTTGCCGACTCTGGAAACACCATATATTTT.

The count of this clonotype is one. With a much larger clone just one base away, this may be a read error. This chain joins TRBV2 and TRBJ2-1, with D perhaps TRBD1 (5 bases). Germline CDR1 SNHLY, CDR2 FYNNEI. The CDR3 spans 14 residues. The CDR3 region is CASSDRGRYNKQFF. DNA of the CDR3: TGTGCCAGCAGTGATAGGGGAAGATACAATAAGCAGTTCTTC.

The chain recombines TRBV19 with TRBJ1-3, with 7 bases identical to TRBD1. The CDR3 sequence is 15 residues long. In germline, CDR1 is LNHDA, CDR2 SQIVND (reference sequence). V trimming: 7 bases; J trimming: 0 bases; junction bases outside the gene matches: 6. The CDR3 bases are TGTGCCAGTAAACCACAGGGGTTCTCTGGAAACACCATATATTTT. This codes for CASKPQGFSGNTIYF.

This chain links TRBV30 with TRBJ1-5, with D uncertain. This CDR3 comprises 14 residues. Germline CDR1 and CDR2: GTSNPN and SVGIG (reference sequence). V lost 4 bases, J lost 5 bases, and 15 bases lay in between. DNA of the CDR3: TGTGCCTGGACCGCGGACGGTTTTTATCAGCCCCAGCATTTT. Translated: CAWTADGFYQPQHF.

This clonotype has only a few counts. The chain joins TRBV3-1 to TRBJ1-4; 8 bases fit TRBD1. Germline V gene lookup returns CDR1 LGHDT and CDR2 YNNKEL (reference sequence). Trimming cost V 2 bases and J 8 bases; bases outside gene matches: 4. The length of the CDR3 is 14 residues. The CDR3 DNA follows: TGTGCCAGCAGCCAACGGACAGGGAGCGAAAAACTGTTTTTT. It translates to CASSQRTGSEKLFF.

This clonotype was picked up a small number of times. The rearrangement joins TRBV7-2 to TRBJ1-3; D may be TRBD1 (5 bases). Trimming cost V 2 bases and J 0 bases, with 8 bases left between them. Germline V CDR1 and CDR2: SGHTA, FQGNSA. CDR3 length equals 15 residues. CDR3 region: CASSLRQSSGNTIYF. CDR3 bases: TGTGCCAGCAGCTTAAGACAGAGCTCTGGAAACACCATATATTTT.

This clonotype was seen many times. This chain uses TRBV29-1 with TRBJ1-1; tentative D call: TRBD1 (6 bases). The CDR3 length is 10 residues. Germline CDR1 SQVTM, CDR2 ANQGSEA. Trimming cost V 4 bases and J 8 bases, with 8 bases left between them. The CDR3 bases are TGCAGCGTTGGGGGGACAGAAGCTTTCTTT. Its protein is CSVGGTEAFF.

In this sample, this clonotype turned up many times. The rearrangement joins TRBV5-1 to TRBJ2-3; D gene unclear. The CDR3 sequence is 12 residues long. Germline lookup yields CDR1 SGHRS and CDR2 YFSETQ. The V end was cut by 0 bases, the J end by 7 bases, with 6 bases between. The CDR3 loop reads CASSLADHTQYF. CDR3 in DNA: TGCGCCAGCAGCTTGGCCGATCATACGCAGTATTTT.

The V call is TRBV25-1, the J call TRBJ2-3; D is perhaps TRBD2 (5 bases). Germline V gene data show CDR1 as MGHDK and CDR2 as SYGVNS. V gave up 2 bases and J gave up 2 bases, with 20 bases separating them. CDR3 length equals 18 residues. CDR3 amino acids: CASSEGIAASFNTDTQYF. The CDR3 DNA reads as TGTGCCAGCAGTGAAGGTATCGCGGCTAGCTTTAACACAGATACGCAGTATTTT.

The V call is TRBV10-3, the J call TRBJ1-1; possible D gene TRBD1, 5 bases. Trimming shortened V by 3 bases and J by 1 base, and 9 bases separated the two germline ends. Germline-derived CDR1 and CDR2 are ENHRY and SYGVKD. This CDR3 spans 14 amino acids. DNA for the CDR3: TGTGCCATCAGTGAAGTAAGGGGGAACACTGAAGCTTTCTTT. It codes for CAISEVRGNTEAFF.

The chain is built from TRBV28 and TRBJ2-1; 8 bases are a match to TRBD2. The germline CDR1 and CDR2 sequences are MDHEN and SYDVKM. The CDR3 runs 15 residues. Losses at the gene ends were 5 bases for V and 7 bases for J; bases not matched to a gene: 10. In DNA form, the CDR3 reads TGTGCCAGCAGTCCCATGGGAGCGGGAGTGAATGAGCAGTTCTTC. Protein product: CASSPMGAGVNEQFF.

This clonotype is a singleton in its sample. The junction departs from germline at one end; a sequencing error may be responsible. The chain is built from TRBV7-3 and TRBJ2-7; D is undetermined. This CDR3 has 13 amino acids. Germline V gene sequence: CDR1 SGHTA, CDR2 FQGTGA. CDR3 amino acids: CASSFDFTYKQYF. CDR3 DNA: TGTGCCAGCAGCTTTGACTTTACCTACAAGCAGTACTTC.